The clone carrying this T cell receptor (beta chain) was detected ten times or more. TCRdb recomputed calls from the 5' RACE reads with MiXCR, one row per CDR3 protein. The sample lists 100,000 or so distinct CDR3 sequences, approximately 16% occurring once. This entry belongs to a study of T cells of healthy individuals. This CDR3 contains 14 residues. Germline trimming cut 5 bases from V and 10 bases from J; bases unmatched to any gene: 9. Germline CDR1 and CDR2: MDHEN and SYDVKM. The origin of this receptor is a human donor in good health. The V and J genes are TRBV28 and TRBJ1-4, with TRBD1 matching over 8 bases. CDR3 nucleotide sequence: TGTGCCAGCAGTCCGGGACAGGAGGTTGGAAAACTGTTTTTT. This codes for CASSPGQEVGKLFF.